The clone carrying this TCR beta chain was seen only once. Its matching antigen is unknown. Per germline, CDR1 ENHRY and CDR2 SYGVKD. CDR3 length: 13 amino acids. V lost 10 bases to trimming and J lost 2 bases; unmatched junction nucleotides: 5. The sample is drawn from a study of T cell responses to AZD1222 COVID-19 vaccine. Using immunoSEQ multiplex PCR, the repertoire was profiled, and TCRdb retains in-frame clones only, with some absent. In the table there are roughly 28,000 clones, over 90% of which are singletons. Study results and limitations: Donors were largely white British and mainly female; clonal diversity was possibly underestimated.

V gene TRBV10-3 combines with J gene TRBJ1-1, with 9 bases aligning to TRBD1. This clonotype was obtained from an adult in good health. Material: peripheral blood, obtained on day 0 of AZD1222 vaccination. The CDR3 loop is CASRGQGNTEAFF. In nucleotides, the CDR3 is TGTGCCAGCCGGGGACAGGGAAACACTGAAGCTTTCTTT.